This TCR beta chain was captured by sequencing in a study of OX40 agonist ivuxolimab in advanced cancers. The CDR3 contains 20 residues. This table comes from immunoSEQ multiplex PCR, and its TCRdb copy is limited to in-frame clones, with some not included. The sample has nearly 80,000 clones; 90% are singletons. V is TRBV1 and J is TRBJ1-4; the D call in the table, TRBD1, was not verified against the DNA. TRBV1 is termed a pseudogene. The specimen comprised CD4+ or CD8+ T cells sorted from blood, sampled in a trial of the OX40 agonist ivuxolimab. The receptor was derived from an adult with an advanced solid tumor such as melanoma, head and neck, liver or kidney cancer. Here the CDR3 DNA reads TGCACCAGCAGCCAAGAGGGGGACAGGGGAGACAAAACAACTAATGAAAAACTGTTTTTT. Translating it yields CTSSQEGDRGDKTTNEKLFF.